Listed below are T cell receptor beta chains from one sample, sequenced in a study of blood T cell repertoires in COVID-19. Assay: immunoSEQ multiplex PCR; the TCRdb copy retains only in-frame clones and omits some. The sample contains about 420,000 clones, 80% to 90% of which appear only once. The sequenced sample was peripheral blood. Source of these receptors: a man aged 18 to 35 with COVID-19, enrolled during active disease. Both conserved end residues are part of each CDR3. A D gene is named only where the DNA matches it firmly. Size tells how often a clone was seen (once, few, many) or the class of an expanded clone, and some rows leave it out.

clone_size j_call cdr3_length d_call v_call cdr3_nt cdr3_aa
- TRBJ2-1 15 TRBD2 TRBV7-9 TGTGCCAGCAGCTTATGGCGGGGGGGCCGGAATGAGCAGTTCTTC CASSLWRGGRNEQFF
few TRBJ2-3 14 - TRBV6-1 TGTGCCAGCAGTGAGGAGTGGAGGACAGATACGCAGTATTTT CASSEEWRTDTQYF
- TRBJ2-6 16 TRBD1 TRBV2 TGTGCCAGTTCCGGGACAGGGGGAGCAGGGGCCAACGTCCTGACTTTC CASSGTGGAGANVLTF
- TRBJ2-7 13 - TRBV18 TGTGCCAGCTCACCAGCTGAGGCCTACGAGCAGTACTTC CASSPAEAYEQYF
- TRBJ2-3 14 - TRBV18 TGTGCCAGCTCACCGGGCTTCTTGTCAGATACGCAGTATTTT CASSPGFLSDTQYF
- TRBJ1-1 15 TRBD1 TRBV4-1 TGCGCCAGCAGCCCCTCAGGACAGGGGAAAACTGAAGCTTTCTTT CASSPSGQGKTEAFF
few TRBJ2-5 17 TRBD2 TRBV2 TGTGCCAGCGGCACTAGCGGGAGGAAAGGACCCCAAGAGACCCAGTACTTC CASGTSGRKGPQETQYF
- TRBJ2-1 18 - TRBV19 TGTGCCAGTAGTTTAGTCGTTGACACCCTTCGGACCTACAATGAGCAGTTCTTC CASSLVVDTLRTYNEQFF
- TRBJ2-1 16 - TRBV3-1/TRBV3-2 TGTGCCAGCAGCCCTACCGGACTACTTGCCTACAATGAGCAGTTCTTC CASSPTGLLAYNEQFF
once TRBJ2-1 16 TRBD2 TRBV4-1 TGCGCCAGCAGCGCAACCGGGACTAGCGGGAGCAATGAGCAGTTCTTC CASSATGTSGSNEQFF
- TRBJ1-2 14 - TRBV3-1/TRBV3-2 TGTGCCAGCAGTACCGACATACCCAACTATGGCTACACCTTC CASSTDIPNYGYTF
once TRBJ1-2 14 - TRBV25-1 TGTGCCAGCAGTGATCCGTGGGAGAGCTATGGCTACACCTTC CASSDPWESYGYTF
once TRBJ2-3 18 TRBD2 TRBV2 TGTGCCAGCAGGTTGACTAGCGGCGAGAAAACATTCACAGATACGCAGTATTTT CASRLTSGEKTFTDTQYF
- TRBJ2-7 15 - TRBV5-1 TGCGCCAGCAGCGCTGGACTCACCGCCACCTACGAGCAGTACTTC CASSAGLTATYEQYF
- TRBJ2-7 14 - TRBV9 TGTGCCAGCAGCGTAGCGGGAGATCCCTACGAGCAGTACTTC CASSVAGDPYEQYF
once TRBJ2-4 17 TRBD1 TRBV12-5 TGTGCTAGTGGTTTGGGGGACAGAAACTTAGCCAAAAACATTCAGTACTTC CASGLGDRNLAKNIQYF
- TRBJ1-5 14 TRBD1 TRBV19 TGTGCCAGTAGGGACAGGACTTACAATCAGCCCCAGCATTTT CASRDRTYNQPQHF
once TRBJ2-1 15 - TRBV9 TGTGCCAGCAGCGTAGCGGCAGGGAAGGGCGATGAGCAGTTCTTC CASSVAAGKGDEQFF
few TRBJ1-1 13 - TRBV7-9 TGTGCCAGCAGCTTATCGAACAGGGACGGGGCTTTCTTT CASSLSNRDGAFF
- TRBJ2-1 16 - TRBV5-1 TGCGCCAGCAGCGATGGCCGGGACTCCCGCCGCGGTGAGCAGTTCTTC CASSDGRDSRRGEQFF
- TRBJ1-2 13 - TRBV7-9 TGTGCCAGCACCCAGACAGGCGGGTGGGGCTACACCTTC CASTQTGGWGYTF
- TRBJ2-1 16 - TRBV23-1 TGCGCCAGCAGTCGTGTAGGGGGCGGGAATTACAATGAGCAGTTCTTC CASSRVGGGNYNEQFF
- TRBJ1-1 11 - TRBV24-1 TGTGCCACCAGTGAGGCGGGCGAAGCTTTCTTT CATSEAGEAFF
- TRBJ2-7 14 - TRBV9 TGTGCCAGCAATTCCTATACTCAGGGAGGAGAGCAGTACTTC CASNSYTQGGEQYF
- TRBJ2-7 13 - TRBV12-3/TRBV12-4 TGTGCCAGCAGCAGACAGTTACGTTACGAGCAGTACTTC CASSRQLRYEQYF
- TRBJ2-1 14 - TRBV6-5 TGTGCCAGCAGCCTGGACATCTCCTACAATGAGCAGTTCTTC CASSLDISYNEQFF
few TRBJ2-2 13 - TRBV12-3/TRBV12-4 TGTGCCAGCAGTCACACAGACACCGGGGAGCTGTTTTTT CASSHTDTGELFF
- TRBJ2-1 15 TRBD2 TRBV6-5 TGTGCCAGTGCGGGACTAGCGGGAGCCGGCAATGAGCAGTTCTTC CASAGLAGAGNEQFF
few TRBJ2-1 13 - TRBV7-3 TGTGCCAGCAGCTTAACGTCGGACAATGAGCAGTTCTTC CASSLTSDNEQFF
- TRBJ1-5 15 - TRBV19 TGTGCCAGTAGCCCCCGGAGCGACGTGCCTCAGCCCCAGCATTTT CASSPRSDVPQPQHF
- TRBJ2-5 15 - TRBV14 TGTGCCAGCAGCCGTACGGGACACTTACAAGAGACCCAGTACTTC CASSRTGHLQETQYF
- TRBJ1-1 15 - TRBV6-5 TGTGCCAGCAGTTACTCGGCAGGGGCGCGGACTGAAGCTTTCTTT CASSYSAGARTEAFF
- TRBJ2-2 16 TRBD2 TRBV11-2 TGTGCCAGCAGTCTCAGAGCGGGAGAGCACACCGGGGAGCTGTTTTTT CASSLRAGEHTGELFF
- TRBJ2-3 15 - TRBV7-3 TGTGCCAGCAGCCCGTCCCTAGCGTTCGGGGATACGCAGTATTTT CASSPSLAFGDTQYF
- TRBJ2-2 17 TRBD1 TRBV3-1/TRBV3-2 TGTGCCAGCAGCCATATTTACGCGGGACAGGGTACCGGGGAGCTGTTTTTT CASSHIYAGQGTGELFF
- TRBJ2-7 13 - TRBV7-9 TGTGCCAGCAGCTTAGGGTGGGGCGACGAGCAGTACTTC CASSLGWGDEQYF
- TRBJ1-1 14 TRBD1 TRBV9 TGTGCCAGCAGCGGGTCGACAGGGCTCACTGAAGCTTTCTTT CASSGSTGLTEAFF
- TRBJ2-1 13 TRBD1 TRBV27 TGTGCCAGCAGTTCTTACGGACAGGGAGAGCAGTTCTTC CASSSYGQGEQFF
- TRBJ2-5 14 - TRBV29-1 TGCAGTTTTACCCCGGGGGTTCAACAAGAGACCCAGTACTTC CSFTPGVQQETQYF
- TRBJ2-5 18 TRBD2 TRBV14 TGTGCCAGCAGCAGGGAGTCCGCTCTAGCGGTGTACCAAGAGACCCAGTACTTC CASSRESALAVYQETQYF
- TRBJ1-1 12 - TRBV5-6 TGTGCCAGCAGCCAATTTAGCTCTGAAGCTTTCTTT CASSQFSSEAFF
- TRBJ1-1 13 - TRBV6-5 TGTGCCAGCATCTACCCGGGGGGTCCTGAAGCTTTCTTT CASIYPGGPEAFF
- TRBJ2-5 15 TRBD2 TRBV7-9 TGTGCCAGCAGCTTAGGAGCGGGGTTCCAAGAGACCCAGTACTTC CASSLGAGFQETQYF
- TRBJ2-5 14 TRBD1 TRBV18 TGTGCCAGCTCAGCTACAGGGGTAGGAGAGACCCAGTACTTC CASSATGVGETQYF
- TRBJ1-2 16 - TRBV4-2 TGTGCCAGCAGCCAAGAGAGGCGGGGGGTGGGCTATGGCTACACCTTC CASSQERRGVGYGYTF
- TRBJ2-7 14 - TRBV21-1 TGTGCCAGCAGCAAAGGACAGGGGGCGAACGAGCAGTACTTC CASSKGQGANEQYF
- TRBJ1-3 17 TRBD1 TRBV7-8 TGTGCCAGCAGCTTAGGCGGGACAGCTAATTCTGGAAACACCATATATTTT CASSLGGTANSGNTIYF
- TRBJ1-2 12 - TRBV28 TGTGCCAGCAGACCCCCCCTTCAGGGCTACACCTTC CASRPPLQGYTF
- TRBJ2-2 15 - TRBV30 TGTGCCTGGAGTCCGGGGGACCCGAACACCGGGGAGCTGTTTTTT CAWSPGDPNTGELFF
- TRBJ2-7 14 - TRBV2 TGTGCCAGCAGATCACGTGCGCAATCCTACGAGCAGTACTTC CASRSRAQSYEQYF
- TRBJ1-1 14 TRBD1 TRBV5-4 TGTGCCAGCAGCTTGGAGGGGGCGCGGACTGAAGCTTTCTTT CASSLEGARTEAFF
- TRBJ2-7 13 - TRBV27 TGTGCCAGCAGTTTGCGCGGTTCTCGCGAGCAGTACTTC CASSLRGSREQYF